Ten or more counts support the clone carrying this T cell receptor (beta chain). What it recognizes is unknown. This record belongs to a study of identical twins. Study observations and caveats: In monozygotic twins, models underestimated the sharing of out-of-frame TCR alpha. For zero-insertion analyses, partial confounding could come from invariant MAIT and iNKT cells.

Germline V gives CDR1 SGHRS, CDR2 YFSETQ. The V gene end was trimmed by 4 bases and the J gene end by 1 base; junction bases not matched to a gene: 4. The CDR3 totals 15 residues. MiXCR, applied by TCRdb to the 5' RACE reads, yields one record per CDR3 protein. Found here are around 530,000 distinct CDR3 sequences, approximately 16% of them singletons; the top ten hold around 0.48%. The sample was also linked to a second study, of yellow fever vaccine responses in identical twins.

The TCR sequence derives from a woman aged 18-29 years in good health. The chain couples TRBV5-1 to TRBJ2-1, with TRBD1 matching 8 bases. The sequenced sample was CD4+ T cells sorted from blood. As DNA, the CDR3 is TGCGCCAGCAGCGCCGGACAGGGTTCCTACAATGAGCAGTTCTTC. Protein product: CASSAGQGSYNEQFF. The full variable domain, its missing parts supplied by reference TRBV5-1 and TRBJ2-1, is KAGVTQTPRYLIKTRGQQVTLSCSPISGHRSVSWYQQTPGQGLQFLFEYFSETQRNKGNFPGRFSGRQFSNSRSEMNVSTLELGDSALYLCASSAGQGSYNEQFFGPGTRLTVL.